This T cell receptor beta chain was documented in a study of T cell repertoires in cytomegalovirus infection. Findings and caveats of the study: CMV-specific TCR beta clonotypes restricted by HLA-C were the ones dominating the ex vivo response.

In regard to this clonotype: No antigen is known for it.

V dropped 3 bases and J dropped 3 bases, with 10 bases sitting between them. CDR1 SGHNT and CDR2 YYREEE come from the germline V gene (reference sequence). The CDR3 covers 13 residues. TCRdb reprocessed the reads via MiXCR and lists one record per CDR3 protein. The sample gives about half a million distinct CDR3 sequences, roughly a third of which show up once; under 20% is in the top ten. The chain joins TRBV5-4 to TRBJ2-7; D may be TRBD2 (6 bases). The starting material was cultured PBMCs, obtained from culture after CMV antigen stimulation. This TCR was recovered from a human donor in good health (CMV status not recorded). Some clones in this sample may be carry-over from other donors' samples. The CDR3 region has the DNA TGTGCCAGCAGCTCGATGGGAGGCTACGAGCAGTACTTC. Its protein is CASSSMGGYEQYF.